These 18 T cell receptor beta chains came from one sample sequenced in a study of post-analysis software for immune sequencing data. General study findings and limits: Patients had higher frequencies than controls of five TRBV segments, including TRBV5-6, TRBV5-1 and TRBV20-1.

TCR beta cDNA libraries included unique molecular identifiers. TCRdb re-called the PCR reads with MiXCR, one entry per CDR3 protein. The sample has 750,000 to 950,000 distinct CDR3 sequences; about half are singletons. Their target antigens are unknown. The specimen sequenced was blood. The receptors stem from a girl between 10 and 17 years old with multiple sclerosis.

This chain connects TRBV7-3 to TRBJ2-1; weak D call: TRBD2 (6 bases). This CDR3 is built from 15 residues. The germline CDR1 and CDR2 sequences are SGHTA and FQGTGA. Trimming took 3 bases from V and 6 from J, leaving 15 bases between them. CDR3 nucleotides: TGTGCCAGCAGCTTGGGCCTAGCGAGTACCAATGAGCAGTTCTTC. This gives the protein CASSLGLASTNEQFF.

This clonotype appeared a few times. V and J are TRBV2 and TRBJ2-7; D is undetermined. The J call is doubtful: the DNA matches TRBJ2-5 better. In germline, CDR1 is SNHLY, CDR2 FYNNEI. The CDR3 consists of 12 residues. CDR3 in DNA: TGTGCCAGCCATCGGAGAGGAGAGACCCAGTACTTC. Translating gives CASHRRGETQYF.

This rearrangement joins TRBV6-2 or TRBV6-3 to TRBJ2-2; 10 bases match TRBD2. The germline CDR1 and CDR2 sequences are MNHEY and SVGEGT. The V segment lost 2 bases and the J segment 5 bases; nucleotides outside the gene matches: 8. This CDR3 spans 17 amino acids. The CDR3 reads CASSYGSSGRFTGELFF. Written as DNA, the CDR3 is TGTGCCAGCAGTTACGGCAGTAGCGGGAGGTTTACCGGGGAGCTGTTTTTT.

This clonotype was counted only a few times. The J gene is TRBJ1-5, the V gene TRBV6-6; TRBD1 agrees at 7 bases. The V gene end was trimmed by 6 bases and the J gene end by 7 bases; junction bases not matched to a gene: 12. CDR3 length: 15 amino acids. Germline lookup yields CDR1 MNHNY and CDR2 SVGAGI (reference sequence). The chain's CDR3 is CASSQRQGMNQPQHF. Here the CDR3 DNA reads TGTGCCAGCAGCCAACGACAGGGTATGAACCAGCCCCAGCATTTT.

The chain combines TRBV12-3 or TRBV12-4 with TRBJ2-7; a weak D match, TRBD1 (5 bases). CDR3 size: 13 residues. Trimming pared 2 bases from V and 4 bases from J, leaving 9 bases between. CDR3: CASSLIQAYEQYF. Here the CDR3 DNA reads TGTGCCAGCAGTTTAATACAGGCATACGAGCAGTACTTC.

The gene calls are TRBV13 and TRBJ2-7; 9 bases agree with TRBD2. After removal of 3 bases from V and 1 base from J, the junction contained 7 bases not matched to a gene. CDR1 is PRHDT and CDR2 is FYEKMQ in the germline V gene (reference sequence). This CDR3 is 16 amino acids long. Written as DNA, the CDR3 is TGTGCCAGCAGCTTCGGGGGACTAGCTGGGTCCTACGAGCAGTACTTC. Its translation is CASSFGGLAGSYEQYF.

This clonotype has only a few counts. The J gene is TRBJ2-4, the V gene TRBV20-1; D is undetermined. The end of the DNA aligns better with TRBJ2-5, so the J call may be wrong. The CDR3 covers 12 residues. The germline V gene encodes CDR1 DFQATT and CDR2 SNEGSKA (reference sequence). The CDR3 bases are TGCAGTGCTAGAGTTCCGGAAGAGACCCAGTACTTC. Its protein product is CSARVPEETQYF.

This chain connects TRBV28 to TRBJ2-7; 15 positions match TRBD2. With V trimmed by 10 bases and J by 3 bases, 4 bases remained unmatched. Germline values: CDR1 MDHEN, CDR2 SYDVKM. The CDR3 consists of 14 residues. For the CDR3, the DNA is TGTGCCACTTGGACTAGCGGGAGGGTCTACGAGCAGTACTTC. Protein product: CATWTSGRVYEQYF.

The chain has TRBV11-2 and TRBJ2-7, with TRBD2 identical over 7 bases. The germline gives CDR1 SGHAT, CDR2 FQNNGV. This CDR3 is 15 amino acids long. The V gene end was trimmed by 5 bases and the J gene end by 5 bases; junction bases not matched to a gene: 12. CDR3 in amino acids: CASSTSTSSGNEQYF. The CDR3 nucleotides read TGTGCCAGCAGCACCTCGACTAGCTCTGGAAACGAGCAGTACTTC.

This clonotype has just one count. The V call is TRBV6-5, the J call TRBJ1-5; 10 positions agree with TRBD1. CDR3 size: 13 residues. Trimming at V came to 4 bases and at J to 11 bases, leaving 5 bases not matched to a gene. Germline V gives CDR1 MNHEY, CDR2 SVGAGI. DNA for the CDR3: TGTGCCAGCAGTTCCCCAGGGACAGGGGCCCAGCATTTT. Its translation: CASSSPGTGAQHF.

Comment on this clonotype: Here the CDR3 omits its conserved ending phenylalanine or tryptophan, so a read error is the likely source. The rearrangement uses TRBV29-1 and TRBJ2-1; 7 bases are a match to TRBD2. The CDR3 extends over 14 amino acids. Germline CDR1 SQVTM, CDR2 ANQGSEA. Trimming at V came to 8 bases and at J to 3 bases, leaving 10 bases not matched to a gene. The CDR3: CSTLTSANYNEQFL. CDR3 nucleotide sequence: TGCAGCACCCTCACTAGCGCTAACTACAATGAGCAGTTCTTG.

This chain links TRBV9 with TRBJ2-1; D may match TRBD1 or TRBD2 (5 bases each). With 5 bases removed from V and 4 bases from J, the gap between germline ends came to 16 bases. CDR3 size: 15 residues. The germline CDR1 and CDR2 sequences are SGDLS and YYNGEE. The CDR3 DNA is TGTGCCAGCAGAGACGGGGCCGGCGGGTACAATGAGCAGTTCTTC. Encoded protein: CASRDGAGGYNEQFF.

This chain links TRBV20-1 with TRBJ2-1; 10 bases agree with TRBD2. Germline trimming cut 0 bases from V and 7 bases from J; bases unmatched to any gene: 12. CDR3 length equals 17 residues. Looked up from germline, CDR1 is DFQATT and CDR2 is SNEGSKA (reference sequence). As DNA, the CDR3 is TGCAGTGCTAGAGACCTCGGGAGCGGGGGGGCCTGGAATGAGCAGTTCTTC. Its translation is CSARDLGSGGAWNEQFF.

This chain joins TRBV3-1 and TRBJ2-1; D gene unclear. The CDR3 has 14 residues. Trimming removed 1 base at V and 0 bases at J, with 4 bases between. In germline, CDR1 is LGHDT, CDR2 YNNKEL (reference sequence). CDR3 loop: CASSQGNSYNEQFF. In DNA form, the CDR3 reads TGTGCCAGCAGCCAAGGTAACTCCTACAATGAGCAGTTCTTC.

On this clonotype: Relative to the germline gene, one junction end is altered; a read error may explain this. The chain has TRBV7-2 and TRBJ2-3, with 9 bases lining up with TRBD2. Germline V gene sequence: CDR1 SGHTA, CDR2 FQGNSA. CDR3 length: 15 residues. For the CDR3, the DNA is TGTGCCAGCAGCTTGGCGGCGGGAGGGGGAGATGCGCAGTATTTT. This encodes CASSLAAGGGDAQYF.

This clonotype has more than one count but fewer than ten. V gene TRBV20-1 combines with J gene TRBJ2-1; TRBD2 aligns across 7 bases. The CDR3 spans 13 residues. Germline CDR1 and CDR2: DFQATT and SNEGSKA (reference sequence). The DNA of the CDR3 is TGCAGCTCCGGGACTACCCCTCGGAATGAGCAGTTCTTC. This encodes CSSGTTPRNEQFF.

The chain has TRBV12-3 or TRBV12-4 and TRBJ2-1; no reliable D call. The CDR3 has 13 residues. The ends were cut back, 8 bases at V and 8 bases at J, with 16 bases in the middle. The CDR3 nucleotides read TGTGCCAGCTCAGTGGTGGGGTTCGATGAGCAGTTCTTC. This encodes CASSVVGFDEQFF.

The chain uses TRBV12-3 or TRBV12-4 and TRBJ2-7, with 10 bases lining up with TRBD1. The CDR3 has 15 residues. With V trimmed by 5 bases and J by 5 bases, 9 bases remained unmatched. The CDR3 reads CASSTPGQGRDEQYF. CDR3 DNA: TGTGCCAGCAGTACACCGGGACAGGGGAGGGACGAGCAGTACTTC.